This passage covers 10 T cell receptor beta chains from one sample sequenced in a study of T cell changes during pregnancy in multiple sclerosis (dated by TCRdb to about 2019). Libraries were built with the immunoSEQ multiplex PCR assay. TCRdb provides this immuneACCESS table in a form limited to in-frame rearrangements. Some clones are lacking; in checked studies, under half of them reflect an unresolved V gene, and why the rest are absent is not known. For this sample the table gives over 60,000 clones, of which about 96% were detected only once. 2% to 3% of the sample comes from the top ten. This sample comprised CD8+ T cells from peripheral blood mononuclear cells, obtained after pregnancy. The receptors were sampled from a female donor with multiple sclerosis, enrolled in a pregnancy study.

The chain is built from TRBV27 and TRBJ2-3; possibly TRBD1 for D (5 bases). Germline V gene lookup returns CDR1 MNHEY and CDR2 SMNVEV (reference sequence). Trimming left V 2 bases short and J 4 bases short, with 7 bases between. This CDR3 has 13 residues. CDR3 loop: CASSLRGPDTQYF. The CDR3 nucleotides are TGTGCCAGCAGTTTAAGGGGCCCAGATACGCAGTATTTT.

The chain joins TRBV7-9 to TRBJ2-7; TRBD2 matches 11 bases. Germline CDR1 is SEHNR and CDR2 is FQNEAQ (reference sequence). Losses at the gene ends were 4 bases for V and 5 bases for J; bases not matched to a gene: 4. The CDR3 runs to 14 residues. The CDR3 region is CASSYIAGGNEQYF. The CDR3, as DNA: TGTGCCAGCAGCTATATAGCGGGAGGGAACGAGCAGTACTTC.

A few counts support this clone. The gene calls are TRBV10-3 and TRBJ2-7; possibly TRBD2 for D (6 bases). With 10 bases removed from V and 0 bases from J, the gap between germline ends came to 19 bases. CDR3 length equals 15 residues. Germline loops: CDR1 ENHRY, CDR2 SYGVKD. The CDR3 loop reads CATGLGLSSSYEQYF. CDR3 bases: TGTGCCACCGGTTTGGGACTCAGCTCCTCCTACGAGCAGTACTTC.

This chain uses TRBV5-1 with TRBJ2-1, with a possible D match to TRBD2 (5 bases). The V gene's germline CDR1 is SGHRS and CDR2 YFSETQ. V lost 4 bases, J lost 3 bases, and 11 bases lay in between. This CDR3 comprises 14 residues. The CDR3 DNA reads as TGCGCCAGCAGCGCGAAGGGAGACTACAATGAGCAGTTCTTC. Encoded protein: CASSAKGDYNEQFF.

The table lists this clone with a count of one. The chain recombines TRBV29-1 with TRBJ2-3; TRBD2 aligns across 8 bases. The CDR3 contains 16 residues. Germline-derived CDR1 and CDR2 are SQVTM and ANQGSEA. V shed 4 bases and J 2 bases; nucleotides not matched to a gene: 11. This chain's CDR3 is CSVAVDGRGLTDTQYF. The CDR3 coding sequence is TGCAGCGTTGCGGTTGACGGGAGGGGACTCACAGATACGCAGTATTTT.

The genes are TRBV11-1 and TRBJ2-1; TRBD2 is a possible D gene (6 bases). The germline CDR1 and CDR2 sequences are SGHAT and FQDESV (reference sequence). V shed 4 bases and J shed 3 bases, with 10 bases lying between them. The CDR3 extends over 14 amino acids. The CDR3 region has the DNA TGTGCCAGCAGCTATGGGACTCTCTACAATGAGCAGTTCTTC. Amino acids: CASSYGTLYNEQFF.

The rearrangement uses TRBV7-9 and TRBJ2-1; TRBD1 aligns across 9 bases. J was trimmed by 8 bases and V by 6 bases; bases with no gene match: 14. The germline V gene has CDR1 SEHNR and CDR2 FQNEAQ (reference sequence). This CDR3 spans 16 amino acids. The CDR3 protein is CASSPVPGQGIDEQFF. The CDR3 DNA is TGTGCCAGCAGTCCAGTCCCGGGACAGGGTATAGATGAGCAGTTCTTC.

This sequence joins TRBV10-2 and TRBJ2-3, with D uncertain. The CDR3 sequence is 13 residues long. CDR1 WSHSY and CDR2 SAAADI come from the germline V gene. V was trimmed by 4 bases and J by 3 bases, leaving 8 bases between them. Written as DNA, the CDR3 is TGCGCCAGCAGTGTATTCGGGACAGATACGCAGTATTTT. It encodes CASSVFGTDTQYF.

The CDR3 DNA sequence: TGTGCCAGCAGCTTCGAGGGCGTTGGAGCTTTCTTT. Its protein product is CASSFEGVGAFF. The chain couples TRBV11-2 to TRBJ1-1, with D uncertain. V gave up 3 bases and J gave up 10 bases, with 12 bases separating them. CDR3 length: 12 amino acids. Germline loops: CDR1 SGHAT, CDR2 FQNNGV. Complete variable domain (other parts from reference TRBV11-2 and TRBJ1-1): EAGVAQSPRYKIIEKRQSVAFWCNPISGHATLYWYQQILGQGPKLLIQFQNNGVVDDSQLPKDRFSAERLKGVDSTLKIQPAKLEDSAVYLCASSFEGVGAFFGQGTRLTVV.

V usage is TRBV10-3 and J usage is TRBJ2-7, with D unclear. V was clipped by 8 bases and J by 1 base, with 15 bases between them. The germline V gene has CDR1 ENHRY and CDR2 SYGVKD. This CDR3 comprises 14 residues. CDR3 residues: CAIGASVSSYEQYF. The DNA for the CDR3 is TGTGCCATCGGAGCCTCGGTCTCATCCTACGAGCAGTACTTC.